One and the same sample provided the 25 T cell receptor beta chains below, sequenced in a study of T cell responses to AZD1222 COVID-19 vaccine. Measured with immunoSEQ multiplex PCR; TCRdb has only the in-frame clones, and not every one. In the table there are 90,000 to 100,000 clones, 88% of which are singletons. The starting material was peripheral blood, obtained 28 days after the second AZD1222 dose. The receptors shown here come from an adult who received the AZD1222 COVID-19 vaccine.

This clone was observed a single time. This sequence joins TRBV19 and TRBJ1-5; 10 nucleotides match TRBD1. From germline, CDR1 is LNHDA and CDR2 SQIVND (reference sequence). The CDR3 consists of 16 residues. Unmatched junction bases numbered 7, after V lost 2 bases and J lost 6 bases. The CDR3 spells CASSIHRDRGGQPQHF. CDR3 sequence (DNA): TGTGCCAGTAGTATACACCGGGACAGGGGAGGTCAGCCCCAGCATTTT.

V gene TRBV5-4 combines with J gene TRBJ2-5, with a tentative D call TRBD1 (6 bases). The CDR3 is 15 residues long. Germline assignment: CDR1 SGHNT and CDR2 YYREEE (reference sequence). V lost 3 bases and J lost 3, with 15 bases in between. As DNA, the CDR3 is TGTGCCAGCAGCTCCGGCTTGACAGGAAAAGAGACCCAGTACTTC. This gives the protein CASSSGLTGKETQYF.

The chain recombines TRBV2 with TRBJ1-1; no definite D call. V was shortened by 3 bases and J by 1 base, with 9 bases between the two germline ends. From germline, CDR1 is SNHLY and CDR2 FYNNEI. This CDR3 is built from 14 residues. CDR3 residues: CASSDDGRNTEAFF. Here the CDR3 DNA reads TGTGCCAGCAGTGACGACGGAAGGAACACTGAAGCTTTCTTT.

Worth noting for this clone: At one end, the junction sequence differs from germline, possibly due to a read error. The rearrangement links TRBV11-2 to TRBJ2-3; D may match TRBD1 or TRBD2 (5 bases each). The length of the CDR3 is 14 residues. Germline CDR1 is SGHAT and CDR2 is FQNNGV. In DNA form, the CDR3 reads TGTGCCAGCAGCTCGCAACCTAGCAGCCAGGGTGTTCCATTT. Translation: CASSSQPSSQGVPF.

This clone occurred a few times. V gene TRBV5-4 combines with J gene TRBJ2-1; possible D gene TRBD1, 6 bases. V was cut by 0 bases and J by 2 bases, with 12 bases left in between. The germline V gene has CDR1 SGHNT and CDR2 YYREEE (reference sequence). There are 16 residues in the CDR3. In DNA, the CDR3 is TGTGCCAGCAGCTTGGATCCGGACAGTCCCTACAATGAGCAGTTCTTC. As protein: CASSLDPDSPYNEQFF.

This sequence joins TRBV7-2 and TRBJ2-3, with D possibly being TRBD1 (6 bases). The V end lost 6 bases, the J end lost 2 bases, and 12 bases lay between the germline ends. From germline, CDR1 is SGHTA and CDR2 FQGNSA. The CDR3 has 14 residues. In DNA form, the CDR3 reads TGTGCCAGCAGAGTAGGGGGAATCACAGATACGCAGTATTTT. It is translated as CASRVGGITDTQYF. The variable domain in full, with the rest retrieved from reference TRBV7-2 and TRBJ2-3, is GAGVSQSPSNKVTEKGKDVELRCDPISGHTALYWYRQSLGQGLEFLIYFQGNSAPDKSGLPSDRFSAERTGGSVSTLTIQRTQQEDSAVYLCASRVGGITDTQYFGPGTRLTVL.

Written as DNA, the CDR3 is TGTGCCAGCAGGGTAGGGGCCCGGGTCGTCACTGAAGCTTTCTTT. Encoded protein: CASRVGARVVTEAFF. The rearrangement links TRBV28 to TRBJ1-1; TRBD1 might be the D (5 bases). CDR3 length: 15 residues. Trimming took 6 bases from V and 4 from J, leaving 18 bases between them. Germline V CDR1 and CDR2: MDHEN, SYDVKM.

The chain links TRBV6-6 to TRBJ2-2, with 7 positions matching TRBD1. V lost 7 bases to trimming and J lost 4 bases; unmatched junction nucleotides: 6. Germline CDR1 MNHNY, CDR2 SVGAGI (reference sequence). The CDR3 is made up of 14 amino acids. Written as DNA, the CDR3 is TGTGCCAGCAACAACAGGGGCGGCACCGGGGAGCTGTTTTTT. It translates to CASNNRGGTGELFF.

The chain recombines TRBV3-1 (or the pseudogene TRBV3-2) with TRBJ1-5; 7 bases match TRBD1. The CDR3 is made up of 15 amino acids. The V gene end was trimmed by 1 base and the J gene end by 5 bases; junction bases not matched to a gene: 5. Germline CDR1 reads LGHDT; CDR2 reads YNNKEL (reference sequence). The CDR3 loop reads CASSQAGQRYQPQHF. In DNA form, the CDR3 reads TGTGCCAGCAGCCAAGCGGGACAGCGCTATCAGCCCCAGCATTTT.

J is TRBJ1-5 and V is TRBV2, with TRBD1 as a possible D gene (5 bases). V was cut by 5 bases and J by 0 bases, with 23 bases left in between. The CDR3 loop spans 19 amino acids. The germline gives CDR1 SNHLY, CDR2 FYNNEI. The CDR3 coding sequence is TGTGCCAGCAGTTACCGGGACCGCCCGCCCTTGAGTAGCAATCAGCCCCAGCATTTT. It specifies CASSYRDRPPLSSNQPQHF.

The V and J genes are TRBV5-1 and TRBJ2-3, with 8 bases identical to TRBD1. V dropped 4 bases and J dropped 3; count of bases not matched to a gene: 10. The CDR3 runs to 16 residues. Per germline, CDR1 SGHRS and CDR2 YFSETQ. CDR3 sequence: CASSPPADRVTDTQYF. The CDR3 region has the DNA TGCGCCAGCAGCCCACCAGCGGACAGGGTGACAGATACGCAGTATTTT.

This chain uses TRBV18 with TRBJ2-2; D not resolved. This CDR3 region has 15 residues. Per germline, CDR1 KGHSH and CDR2 LQKENI. V lost 0 bases, J lost 1 base, and 6 bases lay in between. The CDR3 DNA follows: TGTGCCAGCTCACCACCAGTAGGGAACACCGGGGAGCTGTTTTTT. This gives the protein CASSPPVGNTGELFF.

CDR3 sequence: CASSEFSGRAETQYF. In DNA, the CDR3 is TGCGCCAGCAGTGAATTTAGCGGGAGGGCCGAGACCCAGTACTTC. The V call is TRBV10-2, the J call TRBJ2-5; 11 bases match TRBD2. The CDR3 is made up of 15 amino acids. Germline assignment: CDR1 WSHSY and CDR2 SAAADI. V trimming: 3 bases; J trimming: 5 bases; junction bases outside the gene matches: 5.

This clone was recorded once. This sequence joins TRBV6-5 and TRBJ1-5, with TRBD1 identical over 9 bases. CDR1 and CDR2 from the germline V gene are MNHEY and SVGAGI. V was pared by 6 bases and J by 4 bases, with 7 bases of the junction left unmatched. This CDR3 comprises 15 residues. The CDR3 region has the DNA TGTGCCAGCAGCCCGGGACAGGGTTTGAATCAGCCCCAGCATTTT. Its protein is CASSPGQGLNQPQHF.

This clone occurred once. CDR3 residues: CASSFGIAYEQYF. CDR3 nucleotide sequence: TGTGCCAGCAGCTTTGGGATCGCCTACGAGCAGTACTTC. The chain recombines TRBV7-8 with TRBJ2-7, with unresolved D. CDR1 SGHVS and CDR2 FQNEAQ come from the germline V gene. Trimming cost V 3 bases and J 2 bases, with 8 bases left between them. This CDR3 has 13 amino acids.

CDR3 DNA: TGTGCCAGCAGTTACGTGTCTTCCAGGGAAGCTTTCTTT. Encoded protein: CASSYVSSREAFF. V usage is TRBV6-5 and J usage is TRBJ1-1, with D unclear. The CDR3 runs 13 residues. The V gene's germline CDR1 is MNHEY and CDR2 SVGAGI. V was cut by 2 bases and J by 8 bases, with 12 bases left in between.

The rearrangement joins TRBV18 to TRBJ2-7; D possibly uses TRBD1 or TRBD2 (5 bases each). The V end lost 2 bases, the J end lost 5 bases, and 13 bases lay between the germline ends. The CDR3 covers 14 residues. Germline V lookup: CDR1 KGHSH, CDR2 LQKENI. Here the CDR3 DNA reads TGTGCCAGCTCACCAAGGCAGGGAGTAGACGAGCAGTACTTC. The encoded protein is CASSPRQGVDEQYF.

The chain couples TRBV10-3 to TRBJ2-7, with D tentatively TRBD1 or TRBD2 (5 bases each). Germline V gene data show CDR1 as ENHRY and CDR2 as SYGVKD. V lost 0 bases and J lost 9, with 6 bases in between. CDR3 length: 11 residues. The CDR3 DNA reads TGTGCCATCAGTGAGTCTGGGGGGCAGTACTTC. It translates to CAISESGGQYF.

The chain has TRBV5-1 and TRBJ1-4; D is ambiguous. Germline CDR1 and CDR2: SGHRS and YFSETQ. This CDR3 has 14 amino acids. V lost 0 bases, J lost 4 bases, and 7 bases lay in between. The CDR3 reads CASSLEGNNEKLFF. In DNA, the CDR3 is TGCGCCAGCAGCTTGGAGGGTAATAATGAAAAACTGTTTTTT.

The chain uses TRBV10-3 and TRBJ1-6; D ambiguous. CDR1 and CDR2 from the germline V gene are ENHRY and SYGVKD. Between the trimmed V and J ends, which lost 8 bases and 3 bases, there was a span of 11 bases. This CDR3 spans 14 amino acids. As DNA, the CDR3 is TGTGCCATCGGAATAGAGAACTATAATTCACCCCTCCACTTT. It encodes CAIGIENYNSPLHF.

CDR3 sequence reads: CASSLRGSSYNSPLHF. DNA for the CDR3: TGTGCCAGCAGCTTGCGGGGGTCTTCCTATAATTCACCCCTCCACTTT. The J gene is TRBJ1-6, the V gene TRBV5-5; possible D gene TRBD1, 5 bases. V lost 1 base and J lost 1, with 9 bases in between. The length of the CDR3 is 16 residues. Germline V gene data show CDR1 as SGHKS and CDR2 as YYEKEE (reference sequence).

This clone has only one observation. CDR3 sequence reads: CASSLAQGRRNTEAFF. The CDR3 bases are TGTGCCAGCAGCTTAGCTCAGGGACGGAGGAACACTGAAGCTTTCTTT. This chain connects TRBV7-6 to TRBJ1-1, with D tentatively TRBD1 (5 bases). V was cut by 0 bases and J by 1 base, with 12 bases left in between. Germline V CDR1 and CDR2: SGHVS, FNYEAQ. The CDR3 loop spans 16 amino acids.

This clone appeared a few times. The chain joins TRBV11-3 to TRBJ2-2; maybe TRBD1 (6 bases). The germline V and J ends were trimmed by 5 bases and 6 bases, with 13 bases remaining between them. Per the germline V gene, CDR1 is SGHNT and CDR2 is YENEEA. The CDR3 runs to 14 residues. The DNA of the CDR3 is TGTGCCAGCAGCCCAATGCCAGGGGCCGGGGAGCTGTTTTTT. Its protein is CASSPMPGAGELFF.

This chain joins TRBV2 and TRBJ2-4; a weak D match, TRBD1 (5 bases). V shed 6 bases and J shed 5 bases, with 8 bases lying between them. Per the germline V gene, CDR1 is SNHLY and CDR2 is FYNNEI. This CDR3 contains 12 residues. The CDR3 region is CASREQENIQYF. DNA of the CDR3: TGTGCCAGCAGAGAACAGGAAAACATTCAGTACTTC.

This chain joins TRBV7-3 and TRBJ1-6; tentative D call: TRBD1 (5 bases). Germline assignment: CDR1 SGHTA and CDR2 FQGTGA. The CDR3 runs to 15 residues. Between the trimmed V and J ends, which lost 2 bases and 5 bases, there was a span of 10 bases. CDR3 in DNA: TGTGCCAGCAGCTTAGGTACAGGCAATAATTCACCCCTCCACTTT. Its translation: CASSLGTGNNSPLHF. The complete variable domain, with remaining parts taken from reference TRBV7-3 and TRBJ1-6, reads GAGVSQTPSNKVTEKGKYVELRCDPISGHTALYWYRQSLGQGPEFLIYFQGTGAADDSGLPNDRFFAVRPEGSVSTLKIQRTERGDSAVYLCASSLGTGNNSPLHFGNGTRLTVT.